One sample yielded the 23 T cell receptor beta chains listed below, sequenced in a study of T cell responses to AZD1222 COVID-19 vaccine. Measured with immunoSEQ multiplex PCR; TCRdb has only the in-frame clones, and not every one. This table holds tens of thousands of clones, 89% found once. This specimen consisted of peripheral blood, obtained 28 days after the second AZD1222 dose. The receptors shown here come from an adult who received the AZD1222 COVID-19 vaccine.

This clone was recorded a few times. The V gene is TRBV15, the J gene TRBJ1-2, with unresolved D. The CDR3 contains 13 residues. V lost 5 bases and J lost 4, with 11 bases in between. CDR1 is LNHNV, CDR2 YYDKDF, per germline (reference sequence). CDR3 DNA: TGTGCCACCAGCGAGACGGCCGCCTATGGCTACACCTTC. Encoded protein: CATSETAAYGYTF. The variable domain in full, completed from reference TRBV15 and TRBJ1-2, reads DAMVIQNPRYQVTQFGKPVTLSCSQTLNHNVMYWYQQKSSQAPKLLFHYYDKDFNNEADTPDNFQSRRPNTSFCFLDIRSPGLGDTAMYLCATSETAAYGYTFGSGTRLTVV.

The chain is built from TRBV20-1 and TRBJ2-7; either TRBD1 or TRBD2 may fit D (5 bases each). The CDR3 is 11 residues long. Germline V gives CDR1 DFQATT, CDR2 SNEGSKA (reference sequence). Deletions cut 1 base from V and 5 bases from J, with 6 bases between. CDR3: CSARGGNEQYF. The CDR3 DNA follows: TGCAGTGCTAGAGGGGGGAACGAGCAGTACTTC.

This clone was seen a single time. The rearrangement joins TRBV28 to TRBJ1-4; 8 bases line up with TRBD1. The CDR3 spans 15 residues. The trim removed 6 bases at V and 4 bases at J, leaving 7 bases unmatched. Looked up from germline, CDR1 is MDHEN and CDR2 is SYDVKM. This chain's CDR3 is CASSTGGQHNEKLFF. CDR3 coding DNA: TGTGCCAGCAGCACAGGGGGACAGCATAATGAAAAACTGTTTTTT.

V is TRBV2 and J is TRBJ2-2, with TRBD1 matching over 11 bases. Germline V gives CDR1 SNHLY, CDR2 FYNNEI. CDR3 length: 22 amino acids. J lost 0 bases, V lost 7 bases, and 22 bases had no gene match. The CDR3 DNA reads TGTGCCAGCACCCGGTCCCAAAGGGGACAGGGGGTTCACCGCTCGAACACCGGGGAGCTGTTTTTT. Residues: CASTRSQRGQGVHRSNTGELFF.

The chain links TRBV5-1 to TRBJ1-3, with D perhaps TRBD1 (6 bases). Germline assignment: CDR1 SGHRS and CDR2 YFSETQ. V shed 3 bases and J shed 0 bases, with 16 bases lying between them. CDR3 size: 17 residues. CDR3 protein: CASSSSGGPYSGNTIYF. The CDR3 bases are TGCGCCAGCAGCTCCTCGGGGGGGCCTTACTCTGGAAACACCATATATTTT.

The chain joins TRBV27 to TRBJ1-1; D is ambiguous. CDR3 length: 13 amino acids. CDR1 and CDR2 from the germline V gene are MNHEY and SMNVEV (reference sequence). Trimming took 1 base from V and 5 from J, leaving 8 bases between them. For the CDR3, the DNA is TGTGCCAGCAGTTTATACGGGAGAACTGAAGCTTTCTTT. Translated: CASSLYGRTEAFF.

The chain links TRBV5-1 to TRBJ2-5; a weak D match, TRBD2 (5 bases). The CDR3 contains 13 residues. With 0 bases removed from V and 5 bases from J, the gap between germline ends came to 8 bases. Germline V gene sequence: CDR1 SGHRS, CDR2 YFSETQ. This CDR3 is CASSLVGGETQYF. The CDR3 bases are TGCGCCAGCAGCTTGGTAGGCGGGGAGACCCAGTACTTC.

CDR3 DNA sequence: TGCGCCAGCAGCTTGGAGGGGACAGGGCAGTATGGCTACACCTTC. It specifies CASSLEGTGQYGYTF. The chain has TRBV5-1 and TRBJ1-2; 9 nucleotides align to TRBD1. V shed 0 bases and J 5 bases; nucleotides not matched to a gene: 5. The CDR3 length is 15 residues. Per germline, CDR1 SGHRS and CDR2 YFSETQ.

This chain uses TRBV7-2 with TRBJ1-5; D remains unclear. Deletions cut 5 bases from V and 6 bases from J, with 11 bases between. Germline CDR1 reads SGHTA; CDR2 reads FQGNSA. The CDR3 covers 13 residues. This CDR3 reads CASSIDEVQPQHF. The CDR3 DNA reads TGTGCCAGCAGCATAGACGAGGTTCAGCCCCAGCATTTT.

The sample holds one count of this clone. The chain recombines TRBV6-2 or TRBV6-3 with TRBJ1-5; weak D call: TRBD1 (5 bases). Trimming left V 2 bases short and J 1 base short, with 6 bases between. Per the germline V gene, CDR1 is MNHEY and CDR2 is SVGEGT. The CDR3 has 14 amino acids. CDR3 DNA sequence: TGTGCCAGCAGTTACGGGGGGAGCAATCAGCCCCAGCATTTT. Protein product: CASSYGGSNQPQHF.

The genes are TRBV10-1 and TRBJ2-7, with D possibly being TRBD1 (6 bases). This CDR3 has 14 amino acids. CDR1 is WNHNN, CDR2 SYGVQD, per germline (reference sequence). Trimming shortened V by 0 bases and J by 2 bases, and 8 bases separated the two germline ends. CDR3 residues: CASSESTGAYEQYF. CDR3 sequence (DNA): TGCGCCAGCAGTGAGTCGACAGGTGCCTACGAGCAGTACTTC.

J is TRBJ2-7 and V is TRBV5-4; TRBD1 is a possible D gene (5 bases). Trimming pared 3 bases from V and 3 bases from J, leaving 22 bases between. This CDR3 spans 17 amino acids. Per the germline V gene, CDR1 is SGHNT and CDR2 is YYREEE (reference sequence). CDR3 protein: CASSSARTLSYLYEQYF. DNA of the CDR3: TGTGCCAGCAGCTCGGCGAGGACACTCTCTTACCTCTACGAGCAGTACTTC.

The J gene is TRBJ1-6, the V gene TRBV3-1 (or the pseudogene TRBV3-2), with a possible D match to TRBD1 (5 bases). The CDR3 totals 15 residues. Between the trimmed V and J ends, which lost 2 bases and 3 bases, there was a span of 8 bases. CDR1 is LGHDT, CDR2 YNNKEL, per germline (reference sequence). CDR3 loop: CASSQKGFYNSPLHF. The CDR3 DNA follows: TGTGCCAGCAGCCAAAAGGGGTTCTATAATTCACCCCTCCACTTT.

The chain has TRBV29-1 and TRBJ1-2, with 7 bases matching TRBD1. CDR3 length: 17 residues. Germline CDR1 reads SQVTM; CDR2 reads ANQGSEA. The trim removed 3 bases at V and 1 base at J, leaving 14 bases unmatched. The CDR3, as DNA: TGCAGCGTTGAGCGACCGGGGGGACAGTCCCATAACTATGGCTACACCTTC. Encoded protein: CSVERPGGQSHNYGYTF.

V is TRBV12-3 or TRBV12-4 and J is TRBJ1-2, with no clear D. The CDR3 extends over 13 amino acids. Trimming removed 3 bases at V and 4 bases at J, with 9 bases between. CDR3 bases: TGTGCCAGCAGTTTCCGCTGGGTCTATGGCTACACCTTC. Translating gives CASSFRWVYGYTF.

This chain connects TRBV6-5 to TRBJ1-2, with D possibly TRBD1 on 6 matching bases. Between the trimmed V and J ends, which lost 5 bases and 2 bases, there was a span of 6 bases. CDR3 length: 12 residues. Germline-derived CDR1 and CDR2 are MNHEY and SVGAGI. CDR3 amino acids: CASSTGNYGYTF. DNA for the CDR3: TGTGCCAGCAGTACAGGGAACTATGGCTACACCTTC.

The chain employs TRBV15 and TRBJ1-6; D is unresolved. V was pared by 0 bases and J by 4 bases, with 10 bases between. The CDR3 sequence is 16 residues long. Germline assignment: CDR1 LNHNV and CDR2 YYDKDF (reference sequence). The CDR3 nucleotides read TGTGCCACCAGCAGAGATGGAACAGCTTATAATTCACCCCTCCACTTT. This gives the protein CATSRDGTAYNSPLHF.

The chain joins TRBV3-1 (or the pseudogene TRBV3-2) to TRBJ1-6, with a weak D call TRBD1 (5 bases). The CDR3 covers 15 residues. Germline CDR1 LGHDT, CDR2 YNNKEL (reference sequence). The ends were cut back, 4 bases at V and 5 bases at J, with 12 bases in the middle. CDR3 protein: CASSPTDSNNSPLHF. DNA of the CDR3: TGTGCCAGCAGCCCAACAGACAGCAATAATTCACCCCTCCACTTT.

There are a few counts of this clone. V and J are TRBV18 and TRBJ2-5, with 12 bases fitting TRBD2. There are 17 residues in the CDR3. V lost 3 bases, J lost 4 bases, and 9 bases stayed unmatched. Germline CDR1 reads KGHSH; CDR2 reads LQKENI. The CDR3 reads CASSPSSGGVAGETQYF. DNA of the CDR3: TGTGCCAGCTCACCCTCTAGCGGGGGGGTAGCTGGAGAGACCCAGTACTTC.

The genes are TRBV5-5 and TRBJ2-2; D ambiguous. This CDR3 comprises 15 residues. Trimming left V 2 bases short and J 0 bases short, with 8 bases between. Germline V gene data show CDR1 as SGHKS and CDR2 as YYEKEE (reference sequence). CDR3 loop: CASSFANANTGELFF. As DNA, the CDR3 is TGTGCCAGCAGCTTCGCTAACGCGAACACCGGGGAGCTGTTTTTT.

The V call is TRBV3-1 (or the pseudogene TRBV3-2), the J call TRBJ2-1; D gene unclear. The CDR3 extends over 15 amino acids. V was trimmed by 4 bases and J by 8 bases, leaving 18 bases between them. Germline V gene sequence: CDR1 LGHDT, CDR2 YNNKEL (reference sequence). CDR3 residues: CASSPAGAAVDEQFF. The CDR3 bases are TGTGCCAGCAGCCCAGCAGGTGCCGCCGTGGATGAGCAGTTCTTC.

The V and J genes are TRBV3-1 (or the pseudogene TRBV3-2) and TRBJ1-5; 7 nucleotides line up with TRBD1. The CDR3 covers 14 residues. CDR1 and CDR2 (germline): LGHDT, YNNKEL (reference sequence). Trimming cost V 4 bases and J 9 bases; bases outside gene matches: 9. CDR3 DNA: TGTGCCAGCAGCCGTGGACAGGTACGTTCGCCCCAGCATTTT. This gives the protein CASSRGQVRSPQHF.

The CDR3: CASSLRANTEAFF. CDR3 sequence (DNA): TGTGCCAGCAGTTTACGGGCCAACACTGAAGCTTTCTTT. The chain links TRBV12-3 or TRBV12-4 to TRBJ1-1; D ambiguous. Trimming left V 2 bases short and J 2 bases short, with 6 bases between. The CDR3 runs 13 residues.